This TCR beta chain was recorded in a study of PD-L1 blockade in urothelial cancer. Study details: Atezolizumab 1,200 mg was given intravenously every 3 weeks, starting 2014.

The data were produced by immunoSEQ multiplex PCR, yet TCRdb's version contains in-frame clones alone and is incomplete. This table holds approximately 14,000 clones, approximately 90% found once. Germline V gene lookup returns CDR1 MNHEY and CDR2 SVGAGI. V was pared by 4 bases and J by 11 bases, with 4 bases of the junction left unmatched. The CDR3 has 12 residues. The sample consisted of PBMCs, taken around atezolizumab (anti-PD-L1) treatment. This TCR was sampled from a man between 70 and 80 years old with urothelial cancer. The rearrangement links TRBV6-5 to TRBJ2-3; 9 bases agree with TRBD2. CDR3 in amino acids: CASSSVAGVQYF. The CDR3 DNA reads as TGTGCCAGCAGTTCTGTAGCGGGGGTGCAGTATTTT.